Reported below is one T cell receptor (beta chain). Its matching antigen is unknown. The data are from a study of blood T cells in healthy people across ages. Study-wide results and limits: In these data, TCR beta diversity tracked strongly with naive T cell percentage.

In germline, CDR1 is MGHRA, CDR2 YSYEKL. Between the trimmed V and J ends, which lost 0 bases and 6 bases, there was a span of 13 bases. The CDR3 is made up of 15 amino acids. With a J-beta primer mix and a sample-barcoded 5' primer, a second PCR ran roughly 6 to 11 cycles. One entry per CDR3 protein results from TCRdb running MiXCR on the 5' RACE reads. The data hold about a million distinct CDR3 sequences, with 51% observed a single time. The study drew donors from healthy Caucasian individuals in Russia aged roughly 6 to 100. This TCR derives from a woman aged 60-75 years in good health. This chain links TRBV4-1 with TRBJ2-3; no clear D. Sequenced input: blood. CDR3 amino acids: CASSQDWYLTDTQYF. The CDR3 DNA reads TGCGCCAGCAGCCAAGATTGGTACCTGACGGATACGCAGTATTTT.